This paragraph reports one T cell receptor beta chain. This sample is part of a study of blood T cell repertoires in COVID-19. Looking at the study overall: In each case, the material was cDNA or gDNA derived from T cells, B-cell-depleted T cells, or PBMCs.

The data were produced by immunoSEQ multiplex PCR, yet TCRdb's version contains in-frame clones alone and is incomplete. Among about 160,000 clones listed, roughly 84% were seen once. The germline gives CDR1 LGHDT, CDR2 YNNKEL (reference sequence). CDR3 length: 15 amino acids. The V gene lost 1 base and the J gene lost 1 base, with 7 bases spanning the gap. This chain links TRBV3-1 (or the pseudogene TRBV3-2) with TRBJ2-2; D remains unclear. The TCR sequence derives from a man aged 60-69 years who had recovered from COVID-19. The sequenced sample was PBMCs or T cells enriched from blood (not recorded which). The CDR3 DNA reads TGTGCCAGCAGCCAAGGTCCCGGGAACACCGGGGAGCTGTTTTTT. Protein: CASSQGPGNTGELFF.